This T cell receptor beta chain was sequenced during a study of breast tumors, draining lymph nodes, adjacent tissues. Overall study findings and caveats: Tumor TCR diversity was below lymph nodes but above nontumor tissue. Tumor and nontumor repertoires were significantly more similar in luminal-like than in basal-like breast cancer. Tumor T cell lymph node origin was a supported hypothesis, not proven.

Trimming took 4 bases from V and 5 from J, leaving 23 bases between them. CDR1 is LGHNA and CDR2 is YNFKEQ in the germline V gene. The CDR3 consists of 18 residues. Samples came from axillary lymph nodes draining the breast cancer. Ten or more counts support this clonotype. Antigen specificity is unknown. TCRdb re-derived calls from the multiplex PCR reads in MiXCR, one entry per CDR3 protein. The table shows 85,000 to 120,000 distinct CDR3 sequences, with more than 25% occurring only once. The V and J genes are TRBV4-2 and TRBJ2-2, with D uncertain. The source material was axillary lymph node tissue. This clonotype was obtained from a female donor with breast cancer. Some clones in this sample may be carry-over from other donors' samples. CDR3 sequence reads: CASSPRASQSGWTGELFF. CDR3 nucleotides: TGTGCCAGCAGCCCTCGCGCGAGTCAATCCGGGTGGACCGGGGAGCTGTTTTTT.